One TCR beta chain is described in this entry. Per the study methods: Reference gene primers were amplified, and this amplification served to estimate nucleated cell counts. Here immunoSEQ multiplex PCR was the method, and the copy in TCRdb shows in-frame clones only, minus some. That table is the source of V, J and clone size, and D and trimming were worked out from the DNA. Among 250,000 or so clones listed, around nine tenths were seen once. The data were obtained in a study of blood T cell repertoires in COVID-19. Background on the study: Acute and convalescent COVID-19 samples came from the United States, Italy and Spain. PBMCs, B-cell-depleted T cells, or T cells were the source of the cDNA or gDNA that made up the material.

Between the trimmed V and J ends, which lost 7 bases and 0 bases, there was a span of 9 bases. The CDR3 length is 14 residues. CDR1 and CDR2 (germline): MDHEN, SYDVKM. The chain employs TRBV28 and TRBJ2-2; D remains ambiguous. The receptor comes from a middle-aged man with active or convalescent COVID-19. The sample comprised peripheral blood. The CDR3 coding sequence is TGTGCCAGCATGTTCAGTCCGAACACCGGGGAGCTGTTTTTT. It encodes CASMFSPNTGELFF.